This T cell receptor beta chain was profiled in a study of blood T cell repertoires in COVID-19. Per the authors' pipeline: Quantification of nucleated cells was approximated via reference gene primer amplification. TCRdb keeps only in-frame clones here, not all; method: immunoSEQ multiplex PCR. Clone size and V and J calls were adopted from that table, with D and trimming inferred from the DNA. The repertoire includes 86,000 or so clones, 91% of them detected once, and 1.9% sits in the top ten. Germline CDR1 is SGHVS and CDR2 is FQNEAQ. The V gene lost 3 bases and the J gene lost 0 bases, with 12 bases spanning the gap. The CDR3 extends over 16 amino acids.

The specimen was peripheral blood. The rearrangement joins TRBV7-8 to TRBJ2-1, with D possibly matching TRBD1 (6 bases). The TCR originated in a woman aged 45-65 years in a cohort sampled during active COVID-19. CDR3 DNA: TGTGCCAGCAGCTTGGAGCAGGGGAGCTCCTACAATGAGCAGTTCTTC. Encoded protein: CASSLEQGSSYNEQFF.